What follows are 30 T cell receptor beta chains derived from one specimen sequenced in a study of PD-L1 blockade in urothelial cancer. The protocol was immunoSEQ multiplex PCR, while the TCRdb copy is restricted to in-frame clones and leaves out a portion. The profile shows tens of thousands of clones, roughly nine tenths of them singletons. Time point in this sample: pretreatment peripheral blood. The starting material was PBMCs, obtained around atezolizumab (anti-PD-L1) treatment. The source is a woman at least 80 years old with urothelial cancer.

The chain couples TRBV28 to TRBJ2-1; 9 bases are shared with TRBD2. This CDR3 has 16 amino acids. The germline V gene encodes CDR1 MDHEN and CDR2 SYDVKM. Trimming removed 4 bases from V and 0 bases from J; junction bases left unmatched: 4. CDR3 in amino acids: CASSSLSGGSYNEQFF. For the CDR3, the DNA is TGTGCCAGCAGTTCCCTTAGCGGGGGCTCCTACAATGAGCAGTTCTTC.

This rearrangement joins TRBV7-3 to TRBJ2-2, with D perhaps matching TRBD2 (5 bases). Germline CDR1 SGHTA, CDR2 FQGTGA. The CDR3 is 14 amino acids. Trimming took 5 bases from V and 5 from J, leaving 12 bases between them. CDR3 sequence: CASSPETGTGELFF. CDR3 coding DNA: TGTGCCAGCAGCCCAGAGACGGGGACCGGGGAGCTGTTTTTT.

This chain links TRBV5-6 with TRBJ2-4; tentatively, D is TRBD2 (5 bases). Trimming cost V 2 bases and J 0 bases, with 9 bases left between them. This CDR3 region has 15 residues. Germline V gives CDR1 SGHDT, CDR2 YYEEEE. Here the CDR3 reads CASSLEGVAKNIQYF. The CDR3, as DNA: TGTGCCAGCAGCTTAGAGGGTGTAGCCAAAAACATTCAGTACTTC. The complete variable domain, with remaining parts taken from reference TRBV5-6 and TRBJ2-4, reads DAGVTQSPTHLIKTRGQQVTLRCSPKSGHDTVSWYQQALGQGPQFIFQYYEEEERQRGNFPDRFSGHQFPNYSSELNVNALLLGDSALYLCASSLEGVAKNIQYFGAGTRLSVL.

The table lists this clone with a count of one. The chain employs TRBV2 and TRBJ2-7, with 9 bases lining up with TRBD2. V was clipped by 7 bases and J by 1 base; unmatched bases: 5. The length of the CDR3 is 14 residues. Germline V gene sequence: CDR1 SNHLY, CDR2 FYNNEI. The CDR3 is CASTHAGGSYEQYF. In nucleotides, the CDR3 is TGTGCCAGCACTCATGCGGGGGGGTCCTACGAGCAGTACTTC.

Remarks on this clone: Sequence at one end of the junction differs from germline and may be a read error. The CDR3, as DNA: TGTGCCAGCGCCGGATTAGCGGGAGGGGCAGGAGTCTTC. Translated: CASAGLAGGAGVF. The chain carries TRBV25-1 and TRBJ2-1; 11 positions match TRBD2. The length of the CDR3 is 13 residues. Germline CDR1 reads MGHDK; CDR2 reads SYGVNS.

V gene TRBV5-6 combines with J gene TRBJ1-3; no clear D. CDR3 length: 13 amino acids. The V end was cut by 3 bases, the J end by 8 bases, with 12 bases between. Germline V gene data show CDR1 as SGHDT and CDR2 as YYEEEE. The CDR3 bases are TGTGCCAGCAGCTCGCGGTTGGAATACACCATATATTTT. Translating it yields CASSSRLEYTIYF.

This clone was seen just once. The chain recombines TRBV5-6 with TRBJ2-5, with 7 bases lining up with TRBD1. This CDR3 has 15 residues. The trim removed 2 bases at V and 2 bases at J, leaving 6 bases unmatched. Germline V lookup: CDR1 SGHDT, CDR2 YYEEEE. The CDR3 region is CASSLTGVGQETQYF. The CDR3 nucleotides read TGTGCCAGCAGCTTAACAGGGGTTGGGCAAGAGACCCAGTACTTC.

V and J are TRBV19 and TRBJ1-1; D uncertain. Trimming took off 4 bases at V and 3 bases at J, with 12 bases between the two ends. Per the germline V gene, CDR1 is LNHDA and CDR2 is SQIVND (reference sequence). The CDR3 contains 14 residues. CDR3 sequence (DNA): TGTGCCAGTAGTAGCTCGGGAGCGCACACTGAAGCTTTCTTT. It encodes CASSSSGAHTEAFF.

The gene calls are TRBV2 and TRBJ1-1; D is possibly TRBD1 (6 bases). Germline CDR1 SNHLY, CDR2 FYNNEI. Trimming took 4 bases from V and 2 from J, leaving 8 bases between them. CDR3 length: 13 amino acids. The CDR3 loop is CASSGTANTEAFF. The CDR3 DNA reads as TGTGCCAGCAGTGGGACAGCCAACACTGAAGCTTTCTTT.

The rearrangement uses TRBV19 and TRBJ2-1; 9 bases align to TRBD1. V trimming: 4 bases; J trimming: 6 bases; junction bases outside the gene matches: 7. The CDR3 consists of 15 residues. In germline, CDR1 is LNHDA, CDR2 SQIVND (reference sequence). The CDR3 DNA is TGTGCCAGTAGTAGGGGACAGGGACGGTTCAATGAGCAGTTCTTC. Its protein is CASSRGQGRFNEQFF.

V is TRBV5-1 and J is TRBJ2-7; 9 positions agree with TRBD2. The CDR3 length is 15 residues. Per the germline V gene, CDR1 is SGHRS and CDR2 is YFSETQ. The J segment lost 6 bases and the V segment lost 0 bases, leaving 7 bases of the junction unmatched. This CDR3 is CASSLEASGISEQYF. DNA of the CDR3: TGCGCCAGCAGCTTGGAGGCTAGCGGGATTTCCGAGCAGTACTTC.

J is TRBJ2-2 and V is TRBV7-2, with TRBD2 identical over 11 bases. V lost 5 bases and J lost 7; bases outside the gene matches: 9. CDR1 is SGHTA and CDR2 is FQGNSA in the germline V gene. The CDR3 spans 16 residues. The CDR3: CASSPTSGRGGGELFF. In nucleotides, the CDR3 is TGTGCCAGCAGCCCTACTAGCGGGAGAGGAGGCGGGGAGCTGTTTTTT.

The gene calls are TRBV27 and TRBJ2-3; D possibly corresponds to TRBD2 (5 bases). V was cut by 3 bases and J by 4 bases, with 14 bases left in between. Germline values: CDR1 MNHEY, CDR2 SMNVEV (reference sequence). The CDR3 is made up of 15 amino acids. CDR3 bases: TGTGCCAGCAGTTTTATTCAAGTCGGGGCAGATACGCAGTATTTT. Amino acids: CASSFIQVGADTQYF.

The J gene is TRBJ2-3, the V gene TRBV29-1; the match to TRBD1 covers 9 bases. Germline CDR1 is SQVTM and CDR2 is ANQGSEA. The CDR3 runs 13 residues. V lost 7 bases to trimming and J lost 3 bases; unmatched junction nucleotides: 5. Here the CDR3 reads CSASTGGTDTQYF. Here the CDR3 DNA reads TGCAGCGCCTCGACAGGGGGGACAGATACGCAGTATTTT.

The chain uses TRBV21-1 and TRBJ1-4; the listed D gene, TRBD1, was not tested against the DNA. TRBV21-1 is given as a pseudogene. The CDR3 contains 21 residues. The CDR3 spells CASSKDIFQDRGRSIPEKLFF. CDR3 coding DNA: TGTGCCAGCAGCAAAGATATTTTTCAGGACAGGGGGAGGAGCATTCCTGAAAAACTGTTTTTT.

The rearrangement uses TRBV5-1 and TRBJ2-2, with TRBD1 matching 9 bases. V lost 4 bases, J lost 3 bases, and 10 bases stayed unmatched. There are 17 residues in the CDR3. Germline V gene sequence: CDR1 SGHRS, CDR2 YFSETQ. CDR3 in amino acids: CASSPGPDRGDTGELFF. The DNA of the CDR3 is TGCGCCAGCAGCCCAGGACCGGACAGGGGCGACACCGGGGAGCTGTTTTTT. Full variable domain (missing parts from reference TRBV5-1 and TRBJ2-2): KAGVTQTPRYLIKTRGQQVTLSCSPISGHRSVSWYQQTPGQGLQFLFEYFSETQRNKGNFPGRFSGRQFSNSRSEMNVSTLELGDSALYLCASSPGPDRGDTGELFFGEGSRLTVL.

The V and J genes are TRBV5-1 and TRBJ2-2; TRBD2 aligns across 8 bases. V lost 7 bases to trimming and J lost 4 bases; unmatched junction nucleotides: 9. CDR3 length: 15 residues. The V gene's germline CDR1 is SGHRS and CDR2 YFSETQ. The CDR3 DNA is TGCGCCAGCGGAAGCGGGAGTTACATCACCGGGGAGCTGTTTTTT. The encoded protein is CASGSGSYITGELFF.

This chain uses TRBV28 with TRBJ1-4; 8 bases align to TRBD1. V shed 2 bases and J 7 bases; nucleotides not matched to a gene: 6. Germline CDR1 MDHEN, CDR2 SYDVKM. This CDR3 has 15 residues. CDR3 residues: CASSLAGQGSEKLFF. The CDR3 region has the DNA TGTGCCAGCAGTTTAGCCGGACAGGGATCTGAAAAACTGTTTTTT.

The chain employs TRBV29-1 and TRBJ1-2; TRBD1 matches 8 bases. Germline values: CDR1 SQVTM, CDR2 ANQGSEA. With 7 bases clipped from V and 8 bases from J, the junction kept 6 bases outside the gene matches. CDR3 length: 11 residues. DNA for the CDR3: TGCAGCGCCCGGACAGGGACCGGCTACACCTTC. It yields the protein CSARTGTGYTF.

This chain connects TRBV6-1 to TRBJ1-1; TRBD1 agrees at 10 bases. From germline, CDR1 is MNHNS and CDR2 SASEGT. The trim removed 7 bases at V and 5 bases at J, leaving 4 bases unmatched. The CDR3 covers 13 residues. The CDR3 DNA sequence: TGTGCCAGCACTGACAGGGGGCGGACTGAAGCTTTCTTT. It encodes CASTDRGRTEAFF.

This rearrangement joins TRBV9 to TRBJ2-1, with TRBD2 as a possible D gene (5 bases). Trimming pared 3 bases from V and 5 bases from J, leaving 12 bases between. Germline CDR1 SGDLS, CDR2 YYNGEE. The CDR3 extends over 14 amino acids. DNA of the CDR3: TGTGCCAGCAGCGCCGGGGAGAGAGACAATGAGCAGTTCTTC. Translated, it gives CASSAGERDNEQFF.

This sequence joins TRBV27 and TRBJ2-1; TRBD2 matches at 10 bases. CDR1 and CDR2 (germline): MNHEY, SMNVEV (reference sequence). The CDR3 runs to 15 residues. Trimming cost V 5 bases and J 7 bases; bases outside gene matches: 8. Written as DNA, the CDR3 is TGTGCCAGCAGTCCCCCCAGCGGGAGGGGGAATGAGCAGTTCTTC. It translates to CASSPPSGRGNEQFF.

The gene calls are TRBV5-4 and TRBJ1-1; D remains unclear. V was trimmed by 0 bases and J by 1 base, leaving 10 bases between them. The CDR3 runs 15 residues. CDR1 is SGHNT and CDR2 is YYREEE in the germline V gene (reference sequence). CDR3 bases: TGTGCCAGCAGCTTGGTTGGTCAGGAGAACACTGAAGCTTTCTTT. Translating it yields CASSLVGQENTEAFF.

The rearrangement links TRBV9 to TRBJ1-2; 8 nucleotides agree with TRBD1. The ends lost 0 bases at V and 8 bases at J; junction bases unmatched: 6. This CDR3 has 14 residues. Germline CDR1 and CDR2: SGDLS and YYNGEE. DNA for the CDR3: TGTGCCAGCAGCGTAGGGCAGGGGGCAGAGGGCTACACCTTC. Its protein is CASSVGQGAEGYTF.

This clone appeared a few times. The rearrangement uses TRBV7-9 and TRBJ1-1; D gene ambiguous. The CDR3 consists of 13 residues. The germline gives CDR1 SEHNR, CDR2 FQNEAQ (reference sequence). V was pared by 6 bases and J by 1 base, with 9 bases between. The CDR3 here is CASSYTGNTEAFF. DNA of the CDR3: TGTGCCAGCAGTTATACGGGGAACACTGAAGCTTTCTTT. Using reference TRBV7-9 and TRBJ1-1 for the parts outside the CDR3, the full variable domain is DTGVSQNPRHKITKRGQNVTFRCDPISEHNRLYWYRQTLGQGPEFLTYFQNEAQLEKSRLLSDRFSAERPKGSFSTLEIQRTEQGDSAMYLCASSYTGNTEAFFGQGTRLTVV.

This chain connects TRBV5-1 to TRBJ2-7, with a tentative D call TRBD2 (6 bases). Germline V lookup: CDR1 SGHRS, CDR2 YFSETQ. This CDR3 spans 11 amino acids. Trimming took off 5 bases at V and 3 bases at J, with 6 bases between the two ends. CDR3 in amino acids: CASRRDYEQYF. The CDR3 DNA reads as TGCGCCAGCAGGCGGGACTACGAGCAGTACTTC.

This clone appeared a few times. The chain uses TRBV28 and TRBJ2-2; D unclear. The germline gives CDR1 MDHEN, CDR2 SYDVKM. This CDR3 spans 14 amino acids. Trimming stripped 5 bases from V and 13 bases from J, with 20 bases between. CDR3 protein: CASSVHRPAPGLFF. The DNA for the CDR3 is TGTGCCAGCAGTGTCCACCGCCCGGCACCGGGGCTGTTTTTT.

V usage is TRBV5-1 and J usage is TRBJ2-1; 14 nucleotides line up with TRBD2. The CDR3 has 17 amino acids. CDR1 and CDR2 from the germline V gene are SGHRS and YFSETQ. V gave up 3 bases and J gave up 5 bases; unmatched junction bases: 7. The CDR3 coding sequence is TGCGCCAGCAGCTCAGGGACTAGCGGGAGACGGCACAATGAGCAGTTCTTC. Translating gives CASSSGTSGRRHNEQFF.

This rearrangement joins TRBV5-1 to TRBJ2-3, with TRBD2 identical over 7 bases. CDR1 is SGHRS and CDR2 is YFSETQ in the germline V gene. CDR3 size: 15 residues. Unmatched junction bases numbered 6, after V lost 4 bases and J lost 1 base. CDR3 coding DNA: TGCGCCAGCAGCCGACTAGCCGGGGGCACAGATACGCAGTATTTT. It is translated as CASSRLAGGTDTQYF.

This clone was seen only a few times. The CDR3 reads CATSGVTGGADTQYF. DNA for the CDR3: TGTGCCACCAGCGGAGTGACAGGGGGAGCAGATACGCAGTATTTT. The chain has TRBV15 and TRBJ2-3; 9 bases align to TRBD1. CDR3 length: 15 amino acids. J was trimmed by 4 bases and V by 5 bases; bases with no gene match: 7. Germline V gene lookup returns CDR1 LNHNV and CDR2 YYDKDF (reference sequence).